Below, 11 T cell receptor beta chains from the same sample are listed, as sequenced in a study of beta chain features in type 1 diabetes. Reverse transcription of all isolated RNA meant that expressed TCRB transcripts were sequenced. Generated by immunoSEQ multiplex PCR, the TCRdb table keeps only in-frame clones and is missing some. This table has about 350,000 clones, roughly 21% appearing once. The sample taken for sequencing was naive CD4+ T cells from blood. The receptors come from a woman under 30 in good health.

There are a few counts of this clone. The rearrangement joins TRBV5-1 to TRBJ2-7, with 9 bases aligning to TRBD2. V dropped 5 bases and J dropped 5; count of bases not matched to a gene: 11. The germline CDR1 and CDR2 sequences are SGHRS and YFSETQ. This CDR3 contains 15 residues. The CDR3 here is CASRQNSGSLNEQYF. The CDR3 bases are TGCGCCAGCAGACAGAATAGCGGGAGTCTTAACGAGCAGTACTTC.

This clone was seen more than once but under ten times. The rearrangement uses TRBV5-1 and TRBJ1-4; 9 positions match TRBD1. The CDR3 has 15 amino acids. V dropped 4 bases and J dropped 5; count of bases not matched to a gene: 6. CDR1 and CDR2 (germline): SGHRS, YFSETQ. The CDR3 sequence is CASSRSGTGNEKLFF. Written as DNA, the CDR3 is TGCGCCAGCAGCCGCTCCGGGACAGGGAATGAAAAACTGTTTTTT. The full variable domain, completed using reference TRBV5-1 and TRBJ1-4, is KAGVTQTPRYLIKTRGQQVTLSCSPISGHRSVSWYQQTPGQGLQFLFEYFSETQRNKGNFPGRFSGRQFSNSRSEMNVSTLELGDSALYLCASSRSGTGNEKLFFGSGTQLSVL.

The chain combines TRBV5-4 with TRBJ2-1, with a tentative D call TRBD1 (5 bases). Germline V gives CDR1 SGHNT, CDR2 YYREEE (reference sequence). This CDR3 has 17 amino acids. V was shortened by 0 bases and J by 0 bases, with 13 bases between the two germline ends. CDR3 bases: TGTGCCAGCAGCTTGGGGGGCGGCAGGAGCTCCTACAATGAGCAGTTCTTC. Protein: CASSLGGGRSSYNEQFF. Variable domain in full (rest from reference TRBV5-4 and TRBJ2-1): ETGVTQSPTHLIKTRGQQVTLRCSSQSGHNTVSWYQQALGQGPQFIFQYYREEENGRGNFPPRFSGLQFPNYSSELNVNALELDDSALYLCASSLGGGRSSYNEQFFGPGTRLTVL.

In this sample, this clone turned up a few times. This chain uses TRBV5-1 with TRBJ2-7, with D perhaps TRBD1 (6 bases). V lost 3 bases, J lost 5 bases, and 12 bases lay in between. The CDR3 has 13 amino acids. CDR1 and CDR2 (germline): SGHRS, YFSETQ. CDR3 loop: CASSYGQLNEQYF. In DNA, the CDR3 is TGCGCCAGCAGCTACGGACAGCTCAACGAGCAGTACTTC.

In this sample, this clone turned up a few times. This chain joins TRBV2 and TRBJ2-3, with D tentatively TRBD2 (5 bases). CDR1 SNHLY and CDR2 FYNNEI come from the germline V gene. Trimming took off 4 bases at V and 2 bases at J, with 13 bases between the two ends. This CDR3 contains 15 residues. DNA for the CDR3: TGTGCCAGCAGTGTGGAGGCCCTTGTCACAGATACGCAGTATTTT. Translation: CASSVEALVTDTQYF. Drawing the rest from reference TRBV2 and TRBJ2-3, the complete variable domain is EPEVTQTPSHQVTQMGQEVILRCVPISNHLYFYWYRQILGQKVEFLVSFYNNEISEKSEIFDDQFSVERPDGSNFTLKIRSTKLEDSAMYFCASSVEALVTDTQYFGPGTRLTVL.

This clone came up a few times. The gene calls are TRBV14 and TRBJ2-3, with D hard to call. Germline CDR1 SGHDN, CDR2 FVKESK. V was pared by 4 bases and J by 5 bases, with 7 bases between. The CDR3 is 12 amino acids. As DNA, the CDR3 is TGTGCCAGCAGCCCCAGGCTAGATACGCAGTATTTT. Translation gives CASSPRLDTQYF. Full variable domain (rest looked up from reference TRBV14 and TRBJ2-3): EAGVTQFPSHSVIEKGQTVTLRCDPISGHDNLYWYRRVMGKEIKFLLHFVKESKQDESGMPNNRFLAERTGGTYSTLKVQPAELEDSGVYFCASSPRLDTQYFGPGTRLTVL.

This chain joins TRBV29-1 and TRBJ1-3; no reliable D call. Germline CDR1 SQVTM, CDR2 ANQGSEA. V dropped 4 bases and J dropped 0 bases, with 7 bases sitting between them. The CDR3 is made up of 13 amino acids. The CDR3 nucleotides are TGCAGCGTTGGGGAGGTCTCTGGAAACACCATATATTTT. The encoded protein is CSVGEVSGNTIYF. Looking up the rest from reference TRBV29-1 and TRBJ1-3 gives the full variable domain: SAVISQKPSRDICQRGTSLTIQCQVDSQVTMMFWYRQQPGQSLTLIATANQGSEATYESGFVIDKFPISRPNLTFSTLTVSNMSPEDSSIYLCSVGEVSGNTIYFGEGSWLTVV.

The rearrangement uses TRBV11-1 and TRBJ2-4, with D possibly being TRBD2 (5 bases). CDR3 length: 13 residues. Trimming pared 5 bases from V and 9 bases from J, leaving 14 bases between. The germline CDR1 and CDR2 sequences are SGHAT and FQDESV (reference sequence). The CDR3 loop is CASSIRVRGIQYF. CDR3 nucleotides: TGTGCCAGCAGCATTCGGGTTCGGGGCATTCAGTACTTC.

This clone was observed a handful of times. The genes are TRBV18 and TRBJ2-5; 8 bases are a match to TRBD2. V was pared by 2 bases and J by 0 bases, with 11 bases of the junction left unmatched. The CDR3 is made up of 18 amino acids. Germline V gene lookup returns CDR1 KGHSH and CDR2 LQKENI. The CDR3 here is CASSPRLSAGVYQETQYF. CDR3 bases: TGTGCCAGCTCACCAAGGCTCTCAGCGGGGGTGTACCAAGAGACCCAGTACTTC.

The chain is built from TRBV18 and TRBJ1-1, with D unclear. Looked up from germline, CDR1 is KGHSH and CDR2 is LQKENI. This CDR3 has 14 residues. V lost 4 bases to trimming and J lost 11 bases, with 20 bases between them. The DNA of the CDR3 is TGTGCCAGCTCACTACGGGTCTCCCAAGATATGGCTTTCTTT. It codes for CASSLRVSQDMAFF.

Details on this clone: One junction end disagrees with the germline gene, perhaps due to a read error. V and J are TRBV7-7 and TRBJ2-5; 7 bases fit TRBD1. There are 15 residues in the CDR3. The germline V gene encodes CDR1 SSHAT and CDR2 FNYEAQ (reference sequence). The CDR3 protein is CASSLNKGAGETQYF. CDR3 in DNA: TGTGCTAGCAGCCTCAACAAGGGGGCCGGTGAGACCCAGTACTTC.